The next 22 T cell receptor beta chains were all read from a single sample in a study of OX40 agonist ivuxolimab in advanced cancers. Libraries were prepared by immunoSEQ multiplex PCR; TCRdb keeps only in-frame clonotypes and omits some of them. Of 75,000 to 100,000 clones in the sample, about 92% are singletons; the top ten hold less than 3.5%. The material was CD4+ or CD8+ T cells sorted from blood, obtained in a trial of the OX40 agonist ivuxolimab. These receptor sequences come from an adult with an advanced solid tumor such as melanoma, head and neck, liver or kidney cancer.

The chain couples TRBV14 to TRBJ2-5, with 11 bases aligning to TRBD2. With V trimmed by 3 bases and J by 5 bases, 14 bases remained unmatched. From germline, CDR1 is SGHDN and CDR2 FVKESK. This CDR3 comprises 18 residues. The CDR3 spells CASSQPLSSGRAWETQYF. CDR3 nucleotide sequence: TGTGCCAGCAGCCAGCCGCTCAGTAGCGGGAGGGCTTGGGAGACCCAGTACTTC.

CDR3 sequence (DNA): TGTGCCAGCAGCCGAGGGGTCTCCTACGAGCAGTACTTC. Amino acid sequence: CASSRGVSYEQYF. The chain is built from TRBV5-4 and TRBJ2-7; D is perhaps TRBD1 or TRBD2 (5 bases each). The germline V and J ends were trimmed by 4 bases and 0 bases, with 8 bases remaining between them. The CDR3 extends over 13 amino acids. Per germline, CDR1 SGHNT and CDR2 YYREEE (reference sequence).

J is TRBJ1-5 and V is TRBV2, with 10 bases matching TRBD1. This CDR3 is built from 15 residues. Germline V gene data show CDR1 as SNHLY and CDR2 as FYNNEI. After removal of 5 bases from V and 1 base from J, the junction contained 2 bases not matched to a gene. CDR3 coding DNA: TGTGCCAGCAGTAGGGACAGGGGAAGCAATCAGCCCCAGCATTTT. Translated: CASSRDRGSNQPQHF.

This CDR3 reads CASSLPRGRNYEQYF. The CDR3 DNA is TGTGCCAGCAGTCTTCCTCGGGGACGGAACTACGAGCAGTACTTC. The chain has TRBV27 and TRBJ2-7, with D tentatively TRBD1 or TRBD2 (5 bases each). Germline CDR1 is MNHEY and CDR2 is SMNVEV (reference sequence). The CDR3 has 15 residues. The V gene lost 5 bases and the J gene lost 3 bases, with 17 bases spanning the gap.

The chain carries TRBV11-3 and TRBJ2-3, with no clear D. CDR1 SGHNT and CDR2 YENEEA come from the germline V gene. The CDR3 has 12 amino acids. V was clipped by 6 bases and J by 6 bases, with 10 bases between them. CDR3 in amino acids: CASSSQSDTQYF. Here the CDR3 DNA reads TGTGCCAGCAGTTCCCAGTCCGATACGCAGTATTTT.

This clone showed up just once. This sequence joins TRBV4-1 and TRBJ2-5; D could derive from TRBD1 or TRBD2 (6 bases each). V lost 4 bases and J 9 bases, leaving 15 bases between the germline ends. Germline CDR1 MGHRA, CDR2 YSYEKL. CDR3 length equals 13 residues. This CDR3 reads CASSPNWGAAQYF. CDR3 coding DNA: TGCGCCAGCAGCCCCAATTGGGGGGCGGCCCAGTACTTC.

The chain employs TRBV10-3 and TRBJ1-1, with 8 nucleotides matching TRBD1. The V segment lost 8 bases and the J segment 3 bases; nucleotides outside the gene matches: 14. The CDR3 sequence is 16 residues long. The germline CDR1 and CDR2 sequences are ENHRY and SYGVKD. CDR3 nucleotides: TGTGCCATCTCTGAGCCCCCGACAGGGGAGGACACTGAAGCTTTCTTT. It encodes CAISEPPTGEDTEAFF.

The chain joins TRBV19 to TRBJ1-1, with D maybe TRBD1 (5 bases). Germline-derived CDR1 and CDR2 are LNHDA and SQIVND (reference sequence). The length of the CDR3 is 13 residues. Trimming stripped 3 bases from V and 13 bases from J, with 18 bases between. The CDR3 region is CASSIRGPPGVFF. CDR3 DNA sequence: TGTGCCAGTAGTATTAGGGGCCCTCCCGGGGTTTTCTTT.

This chain connects TRBV5-4 to TRBJ1-2; D gene uncertain. CDR3 length: 14 residues. Per the germline V gene, CDR1 is SGHNT and CDR2 is YYREEE (reference sequence). The V end was cut by 4 bases, the J end by 3 bases, with 13 bases between. CDR3 DNA sequence: TGTGCCAGCAGCCTCCAGGCTTTCGACTATGGCTACACCTTC. It yields the protein CASSLQAFDYGYTF.

The chain carries TRBV19 and TRBJ1-2; TRBD1 matches 7 bases. J gave up 2 bases and V 5 bases, and 5 bases lay outside the gene matches. Per the germline V gene, CDR1 is LNHDA and CDR2 is SQIVND (reference sequence). This CDR3 region has 14 residues. The CDR3 reads CASSPEQGNYGYTF. In DNA form, the CDR3 reads TGTGCCAGTAGTCCTGAACAGGGGAACTATGGCTACACCTTC.

The CDR3 region is CASSLSVGSPEAFF. The CDR3, as DNA: TGTGCCAGCAGCTTGAGCGTAGGATCCCCTGAAGCTTTCTTT. The chain uses TRBV5-4 and TRBJ1-1; no reliable D call. This CDR3 has 14 amino acids. V shed 1 base and J shed 6 bases, with 13 bases lying between them. The germline V gene encodes CDR1 SGHNT and CDR2 YYREEE (reference sequence).

This rearrangement joins TRBV30 to TRBJ2-7, with TRBD1 identical over 7 bases. CDR1 is GTSNPN and CDR2 is SVGIG in the germline V gene (reference sequence). This CDR3 has 11 residues. V shed 5 bases and J 5 bases; nucleotides not matched to a gene: 3. In DNA, the CDR3 is TGTGCCTGGGACAGGGCCAACGAGCAGTACTTC. This gives the protein CAWDRANEQYF.

This chain uses TRBV9 with TRBJ1-2; D unclear. CDR3 size: 16 residues. Trimming shortened V by 2 bases and J by 2 bases, and 16 bases separated the two germline ends. Looked up from germline, CDR1 is SGDLS and CDR2 is YYNGEE. CDR3 coding DNA: TGTGCCAGCAGCGTTAATAGTGGGCCGCTGAACTATGGCTACACCTTC. The encoded protein is CASSVNSGPLNYGYTF.

V gene TRBV7-9 combines with J gene TRBJ1-2, with 7 bases fitting TRBD1. CDR1 is SEHNR and CDR2 is FQNEAQ in the germline V gene (reference sequence). The V gene end was trimmed by 1 base and the J gene end by 13 bases; junction bases not matched to a gene: 6. The CDR3 has 12 amino acids. Written as DNA, the CDR3 is TGTGCCAGCAGCTTAGTGGAACAGGGGTTCACCTTC. Amino acid sequence: CASSLVEQGFTF.

This chain uses TRBV5-6 with TRBJ2-7; D tentatively reads TRBD1 or TRBD2 (5 bases each). Deletions cut 1 base from V and 2 bases from J, with 10 bases between. Per germline, CDR1 SGHDT and CDR2 YYEEEE. The CDR3 is made up of 14 amino acids. This CDR3 is CASSLSGTPYEQYF. DNA for the CDR3: TGTGCCAGCAGCTTGAGTGGGACGCCCTACGAGCAGTACTTC.

This clone was observed a handful of times. The CDR3 here is CASSERDSYGYTF. The CDR3 DNA is TGTGCCAGCAGTGAACGGGACAGCTATGGCTACACCTTC. The V call is TRBV2, the J call TRBJ1-2; 7 bases agree with TRBD1. The CDR3 is made up of 13 amino acids. V gave up 2 bases and J gave up 4 bases; unmatched junction bases: 1. Germline V gene data show CDR1 as SNHLY and CDR2 as FYNNEI.

The V and J genes are TRBV27 and TRBJ2-1; D is uncertain. The V end was cut by 0 bases, the J end by 0 bases, with 12 bases between. CDR3 length: 17 amino acids. Germline CDR1 is MNHEY and CDR2 is SMNVEV (reference sequence). In DNA form, the CDR3 reads TGTGCCAGCAGTTTATCACCACCGAGGAGCTCCTACAATGAGCAGTTCTTC. It is translated as CASSLSPPRSSYNEQFF.

The chain couples TRBV20-1 to TRBJ1-1, with D unresolved. Trimming removed 5 bases at V and 3 bases at J, with 4 bases between. The CDR3 runs to 10 residues. CDR1 and CDR2 (germline): DFQATT, SNEGSKA (reference sequence). The DNA for the CDR3 is TGCAGTGCTCTGGACACTGAAGCTTTCTTT. Amino acids: CSALDTEAFF.

The genes are TRBV6-6 and TRBJ2-5, with 7 nucleotides matching TRBD1. The CDR3 length is 14 residues. Germline assignment: CDR1 MNHNY and CDR2 SVGAGI (reference sequence). Unmatched junction bases numbered 5, after V lost 5 bases and J lost 2 bases. CDR3 in amino acids: CASSPRQGQETQYF. DNA of the CDR3: TGTGCCAGCAGTCCCCGACAGGGACAAGAGACCCAGTACTTC.

This clone was recorded only once. The V gene is TRBV10-1, the J gene TRBJ2-3; 7 positions agree with TRBD1. CDR1 WNHNN and CDR2 SYGVQD come from the germline V gene (reference sequence). The CDR3 extends over 15 amino acids. The trim removed 5 bases at V and 2 bases at J, leaving 7 bases unmatched. CDR3 nucleotides: TGCGCCAGCAGTCCGACAGGGAGCCTCACAGATACGCAGTATTTT. Translating it yields CASSPTGSLTDTQYF.

The chain uses TRBV7-2 and TRBJ2-3; D not certain. The CDR3 consists of 15 residues. The germline V gene encodes CDR1 SGHTA and CDR2 FQGNSA. Trimming took 2 bases from V and 0 from J, leaving 9 bases between them. The CDR3 loop is CASSLLAVSTDTQYF. CDR3 bases: TGTGCCAGCAGCTTATTGGCGGTTAGCACAGATACGCAGTATTTT.

The genes are TRBV2 and TRBJ2-7; TRBD2 agrees at 8 bases. The germline gives CDR1 SNHLY, CDR2 FYNNEI. The CDR3 is 13 residues long. V lost 10 bases to trimming and J lost 4 bases; unmatched junction nucleotides: 9. The CDR3 is CATLTSGGYEQYF. The CDR3 region has the DNA TGTGCCACCCTTACTAGCGGCGGATACGAGCAGTACTTC.